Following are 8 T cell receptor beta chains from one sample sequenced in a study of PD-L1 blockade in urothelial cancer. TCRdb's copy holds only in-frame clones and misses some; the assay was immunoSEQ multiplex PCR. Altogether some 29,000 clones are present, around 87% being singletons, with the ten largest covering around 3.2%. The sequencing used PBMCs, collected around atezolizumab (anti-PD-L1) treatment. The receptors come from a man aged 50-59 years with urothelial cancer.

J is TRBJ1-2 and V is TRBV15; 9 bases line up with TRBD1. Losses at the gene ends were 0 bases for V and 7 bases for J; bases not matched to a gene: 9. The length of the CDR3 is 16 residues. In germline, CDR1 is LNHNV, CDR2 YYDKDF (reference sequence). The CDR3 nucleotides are TGTGCCACCAGCAGAGATCAGGGGACAGGGAGTGGTGGCTACACCTTC. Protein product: CATSRDQGTGSGGYTF. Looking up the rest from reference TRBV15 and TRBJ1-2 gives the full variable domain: DAMVIQNPRYQVTQFGKPVTLSCSQTLNHNVMYWYQQKSSQAPKLLFHYYDKDFNNEADTPDNFQSRRPNTSFCFLDIRSPGLGDTAMYLCATSRDQGTGSGGYTFGSGTRLTVV.

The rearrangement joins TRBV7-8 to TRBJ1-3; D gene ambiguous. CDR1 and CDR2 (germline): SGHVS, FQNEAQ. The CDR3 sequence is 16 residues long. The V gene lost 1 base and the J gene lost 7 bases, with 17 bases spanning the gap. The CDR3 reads CASSLGTPVGGNTIYF. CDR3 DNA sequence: TGTGCCAGCAGCTTAGGGACTCCCGTAGGAGGGAACACCATATATTTT.

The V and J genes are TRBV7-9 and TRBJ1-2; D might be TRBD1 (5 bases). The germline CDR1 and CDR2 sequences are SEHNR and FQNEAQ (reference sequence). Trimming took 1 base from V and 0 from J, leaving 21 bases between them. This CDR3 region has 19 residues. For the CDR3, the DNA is TGTGCCAGCAGCTTAGTTCCCAGGGCCACCCCCCCCGCTAACTATGGCTACACCTTC. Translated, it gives CASSLVPRATPPANYGYTF. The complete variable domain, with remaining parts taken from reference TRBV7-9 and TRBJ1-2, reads DTGVSQNPRHKITKRGQNVTFRCDPISEHNRLYWYRQTLGQGPEFLTYFQNEAQLEKSRLLSDRFSAERPKGSFSTLEIQRTEQGDSAMYLCASSLVPRATPPANYGYTFGSGTRLTVV.

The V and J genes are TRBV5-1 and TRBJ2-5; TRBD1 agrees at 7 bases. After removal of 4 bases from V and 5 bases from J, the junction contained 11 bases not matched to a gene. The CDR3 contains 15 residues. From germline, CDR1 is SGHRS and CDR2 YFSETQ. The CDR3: CASSHATGFIETQYF. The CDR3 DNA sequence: TGCGCCAGCAGCCACGCGACAGGGTTTATTGAGACCCAGTACTTC.

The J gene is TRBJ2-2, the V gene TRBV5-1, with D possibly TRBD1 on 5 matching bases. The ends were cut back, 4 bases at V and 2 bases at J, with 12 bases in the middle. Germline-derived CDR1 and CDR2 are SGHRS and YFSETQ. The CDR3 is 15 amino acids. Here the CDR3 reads CASSRSDTNTGELFF. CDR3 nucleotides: TGCGCCAGCAGCCGATCGGACACTAACACCGGGGAGCTGTTTTTT.

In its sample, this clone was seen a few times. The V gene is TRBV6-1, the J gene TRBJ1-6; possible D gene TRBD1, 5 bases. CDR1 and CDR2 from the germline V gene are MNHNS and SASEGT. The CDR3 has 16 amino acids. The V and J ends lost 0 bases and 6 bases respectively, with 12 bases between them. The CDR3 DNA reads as TGTGCCAGCAGTGAAGCCCCCGGGGGGACTAATTCACCCCTCCACTTT. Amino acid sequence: CASSEAPGGTNSPLHF.

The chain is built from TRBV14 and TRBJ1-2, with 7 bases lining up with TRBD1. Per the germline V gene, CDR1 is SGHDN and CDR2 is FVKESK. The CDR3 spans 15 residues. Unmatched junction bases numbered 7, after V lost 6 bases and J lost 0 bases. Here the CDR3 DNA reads TGTGCCAGCAGTGGGGACAGCTCTTCTAACTATGGCTACACCTTC. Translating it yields CASSGDSSSNYGYTF.

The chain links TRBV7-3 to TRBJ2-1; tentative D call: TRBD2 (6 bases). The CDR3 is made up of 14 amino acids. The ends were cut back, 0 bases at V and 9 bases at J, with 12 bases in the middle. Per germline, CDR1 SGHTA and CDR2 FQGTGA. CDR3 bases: TGTGCCAGCAGCTTAACGCCTAGCGTTACTGAGCAGTTCTTC. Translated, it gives CASSLTPSVTEQFF.